This T cell receptor (beta chain) was documented in a study of blood T cells in healthy people across ages. The CDR3 runs 19 residues. CDR1 LGHNA and CDR2 YNFKEQ come from the germline V gene. With 0 bases removed from V and 1 base from J, the gap between germline ends came to 21 bases. The second PCR ran about 6 to 11 cycles with a sample-barcoded 5' primer and J-beta primers. TCRdb processed the 5' RACE reads anew with MiXCR; each CDR3 protein has one entry. The sample yields some 290,000 distinct CDR3 sequences, less than 30% seen once. This clonotype came up many times. The rearrangement links TRBV4-2 to TRBJ1-1, with D perhaps matching TRBD1 (5 bases). The source of this sequence is a woman aged 70-85 years in good health. The sequenced material came from blood. The CDR3 sequence is CASSQDGGYTRGGNTEAFF. DNA of the CDR3: TGTGCCAGCAGCCAAGATGGCGGCTACACCCGGGGGGGGAACACTGAAGCTTTCTTT.